One and the same sample provided the 17 T cell receptor beta chains below, sequenced in a study of OX40 agonist ivuxolimab in advanced cancers. Produced via immunoSEQ multiplex PCR; TCRdb's table is partial and in-frame only. The sample has 12,000 or so clones; about 86% are singletons. The specimen comprised CD4+ or CD8+ T cells sorted from blood, sampled in a trial of the OX40 agonist ivuxolimab. These receptors all stem from an adult with an advanced solid tumor such as melanoma, head and neck, liver or kidney cancer.

This sequence joins TRBV28 and TRBJ1-5; D uncertain. This CDR3 has 12 amino acids. Germline-derived CDR1 and CDR2 are MDHEN and SYDVKM. Trimming removed 3 bases from V and 4 bases from J, with 4 bases in between. This chain's CDR3 is CASSLENQPQHF. The CDR3 bases are TGTGCCAGCAGTTTGGAAAATCAGCCCCAGCATTTT. The variable domain in full, completed from reference TRBV28 and TRBJ1-5, reads DVKVTQSSRYLVKRTGEKVFLECVQDMDHENMFWYRQDPGLGLRLIYFSYDVKMKEKGDIPEGYSVSREKKERFSLILESASTNQTSMYLCASSLENQPQHFGDGTRLSIL.

The chain carries TRBV7-6 and TRBJ2-1; weak D call: TRBD2 (6 bases). Trimming shortened V by 3 bases and J by 5 bases, and 14 bases separated the two germline ends. Germline V lookup: CDR1 SGHVS, CDR2 FNYEAQ. CDR3 length: 15 residues. The CDR3: CASSFSGFPDNEQFF. DNA of the CDR3: TGTGCCAGCAGCTTTAGCGGTTTCCCCGACAATGAGCAGTTCTTC.

The chain couples TRBV28 to TRBJ1-2; D may be TRBD1 (6 bases). V was shortened by 1 base and J by 0 bases, with 9 bases between the two germline ends. Germline CDR1 MDHEN, CDR2 SYDVKM. There are 15 residues in the CDR3. CDR3 in DNA: TGTGCCAGCAGTTTATACAGGGAAGCTAACTATGGCTACACCTTC. Residues: CASSLYREANYGYTF.

V usage is TRBV10-3 and J usage is TRBJ2-1; 12 bases agree with TRBD2. Germline trimming cut 5 bases from V and 9 bases from J; bases unmatched to any gene: 5. Germline V gene sequence: CDR1 ENHRY, CDR2 SYGVKD. The CDR3 runs to 14 residues. The CDR3 spells CAISTSGGMIEQFF. Here the CDR3 DNA reads TGTGCCATCAGTACTAGCGGGGGGATGATTGAGCAGTTCTTC.

V is TRBV2 and J is TRBJ1-3; D ambiguous. Trimming removed 0 bases from V and 2 bases from J, with 11 bases in between. This CDR3 region has 16 residues. The germline V gene encodes CDR1 SNHLY and CDR2 FYNNEI. CDR3 amino acids: CASSEAEGSPGNTIYF. CDR3 DNA: TGTGCCAGCAGTGAAGCGGAGGGTAGTCCTGGAAACACCATATATTTT.

The chain employs TRBV7-2 and TRBJ2-7; 7 bases align to TRBD2. Germline lookup yields CDR1 SGHTA and CDR2 FQGNSA. The trim removed 5 bases at V and 0 bases at J, leaving 7 bases unmatched. The CDR3 is made up of 15 amino acids. CDR3 sequence: CASSEIAGPSYEQYF. CDR3 bases: TGTGCCAGCAGCGAAATAGCGGGTCCCTCCTACGAGCAGTACTTC.

This clone was counted once. The chain links TRBV27 to TRBJ2-3; the D gene is possibly TRBD2 (5 bases). The CDR3 is made up of 12 amino acids. Germline V CDR1 and CDR2: MNHEY, SMNVEV (reference sequence). Trimming pared 2 bases from V and 6 bases from J, leaving 6 bases between. The CDR3 sequence: CASSLRGDTQYF. The DNA of the CDR3 is TGTGCCAGCAGTTTACGAGGGGATACGCAGTATTTT.

This clone was detected only a few times. The V and J genes are TRBV11-2 and TRBJ2-7; possible D gene TRBD2, 6 bases. V lost 4 bases and J lost 6, with 13 bases in between. Germline V CDR1 and CDR2: SGHAT, FQNNGV. The CDR3 runs to 13 residues. DNA for the CDR3: TGTGCCAGCAGCTCCGGGACTGTCCTCGAGCAGTACTTC. Amino acid sequence: CASSSGTVLEQYF.

J is TRBJ1-2 and V is TRBV10-3, with D unclear. CDR3 size: 13 residues. V lost 7 bases, J lost 3 bases, and 12 bases lay in between. CDR1 ENHRY and CDR2 SYGVKD come from the germline V gene. CDR3 amino acids: CAITERQDYGYTF. The CDR3 DNA reads as TGTGCCATCACGGAGAGGCAAGACTATGGCTACACCTTC.

Within the sample, this clone is large. V is TRBV25-1 and J is TRBJ2-7; D call uncertain. The ends were cut back, 5 bases at V and 2 bases at J, with 10 bases in the middle. CDR1 is MGHDK, CDR2 SYGVNS, per germline. The CDR3 loop spans 13 amino acids. CDR3 sequence reads: CASSSNPPYEQYF. The CDR3 nucleotides are TGTGCCAGCAGTTCTAACCCCCCCTACGAGCAGTACTTC.

This clone is judged large. The V gene is TRBV27, the J gene TRBJ2-7; 8 nucleotides align to TRBD2. Germline loops: CDR1 MNHEY, CDR2 SMNVEV (reference sequence). The V segment lost 4 bases and the J segment 6 bases; nucleotides outside the gene matches: 5. CDR3 length equals 13 residues. The CDR3 protein is CASSYGTSSEQYF. The DNA of the CDR3 is TGTGCCAGCAGTTACGGGACTAGTAGCGAGCAGTACTTC.

This sequence joins TRBV19 and TRBJ2-3, with D tentatively TRBD1 (6 bases). V lost 5 bases, J lost 2 bases, and 14 bases lay in between. The CDR3 runs to 15 residues. Germline V gives CDR1 LNHDA, CDR2 SQIVND (reference sequence). The CDR3 DNA reads as TGTGCCAGTAGTGGCAGGGGTTTGGTCACAGATACGCAGTATTTT. Encoded protein: CASSGRGLVTDTQYF. Drawing the rest from reference TRBV19 and TRBJ2-3, the complete variable domain is DGGITQSPKYLFRKEGQNVTLSCEQNLNHDAMYWYRQDPGQGLRLIYYSQIVNDFQKGDIAEGYSVSREKKESFPLTVTSAQKNPTAFYLCASSGRGLVTDTQYFGPGTRLTVL.

The DNA of the CDR3 is TGTGCCAGCAGCTTAGTGGGGAGCACTAATGAAAAACTGTTTTTT. This codes for CASSLVGSTNEKLFF. The chain links TRBV7-9 to TRBJ1-4; D unresolved. V gave up 1 base and J gave up 2 bases, with 8 bases separating them. CDR3 size: 15 residues. The germline V gene encodes CDR1 SEHNR and CDR2 FQNEAQ (reference sequence).

The rearrangement links TRBV27 to TRBJ2-1; 10 nucleotides match TRBD1. The J segment lost 9 bases and the V segment lost 6 bases, leaving 11 bases of the junction unmatched. The length of the CDR3 is 15 residues. Looked up from germline, CDR1 is MNHEY and CDR2 is SMNVEV (reference sequence). The CDR3 DNA reads TGTGCCAGCAGCTCCGGGACAGGGGCGCGCTCTGAGCAGTTCTTC. Translated, it gives CASSSGTGARSEQFF.

The chain has TRBV19 and TRBJ2-7, with a tentative D call TRBD2 (6 bases). The CDR3 totals 12 residues. Germline V gene lookup returns CDR1 LNHDA and CDR2 SQIVND (reference sequence). V was trimmed by 3 bases and J by 6 bases, leaving 9 bases between them. CDR3 in amino acids: CASSMRDSEQYF. DNA of the CDR3: TGTGCCAGTAGTATGAGGGACTCCGAGCAGTACTTC.

This clone occurred once. The genes are TRBV27 and TRBJ2-3; D is unclear. Per germline, CDR1 MNHEY and CDR2 SMNVEV (reference sequence). This CDR3 contains 15 residues. Trimming cost V 5 bases and J 0 bases, with 12 bases left between them. This CDR3 reads CASSARVESTDTQYF. The CDR3 region has the DNA TGTGCCAGCAGTGCCCGGGTGGAGAGCACAGATACGCAGTATTTT.

The V call is TRBV6-1, the J call TRBJ2-7, with TRBD1 matching over 8 bases. Germline CDR1 is MNHNS and CDR2 is SASEGT. The CDR3 has 15 residues. The V and J ends lost 1 base and 6 bases, in that order; junction bases with no gene match: 8. As DNA, the CDR3 is TGTGCCAGCAGTGAAGACCGACAGGGGCGCATCGAGCAGTACTTC. Translation: CASSEDRQGRIEQYF.